This T cell receptor (beta chain) was found in a study of T cells in Graves' hyperthyroidism and ophthalmopathy. About this clonotype itself: What it binds is unknown.

Authors of the study amplified TCR beta CDR3 regions from RNA transcripts. The HTBI primer set served for first-round RT-PCR of the TCR CDR3. One entry per CDR3 protein results from TCRdb running MiXCR on the multiplex PCR reads. The data contain about 560,000 distinct CDR3 sequences, over 15% of them seen just once; the ten biggest clones take up approximately 20%. Study observations and caveats: Model-based prediction identified ophthalmopathy a median 6.5 months prior to its onset.

CDR3 length equals 16 residues. V shed 5 bases and J 10 bases; nucleotides not matched to a gene: 12. It was uncontrolled infection, other autoimmune disease, pregnancy or lactation that excluded patients. Clinical symptoms, serum thyroxine, TRAb, thyroid ultrasound and orbital computed tomography established diagnosis. The sample taken for sequencing was blood. This clonotype was sampled from a woman between 18 and 30 years old with Graves' hyperthyroidism. The gene calls are TRBV12-3 or TRBV12-4 and TRBJ1-6; TRBD1 matches at 9 bases. The CDR3 is CASSALDRGLGSPLHF. The DNA of the CDR3 is TGTGCCAGCAGTGCCCTCGACAGGGGGTTAGGATCACCCCTCCACTTT.